This T cell receptor beta chain was sequenced in a study of cytomegalovirus exposure and HLA in healthy donors. Notes on this clone: No antigen is known for it.

Germline V gives CDR1 SGHAT, CDR2 FQNNGV. The CDR3 is 16 residues long. Germline trimming cut 2 bases from V and 3 bases from J; bases unmatched to any gene: 7. A multiplex PCR was run with 60 Vbeta primers and 13 Jbeta primers. Here immunoSEQ multiplex PCR was the method, and the copy in TCRdb shows in-frame clones only, minus some. This table holds 100,000 to 150,000 clones, around 76% found once. Study results and limitations: In a later analysis, a genetic analysis reported fewer productive-TCR N-insertions in an Asian-associated ancestry cluster than the cohort average. Generally TCR sequences proved uncommon, though certain public TCRs appeared in numerous donors. Being indistinguishable, some V segments were excluded, TRBV6-2 and TRBV6-3 among them. Later analysis showed most CMV-associated TCR beta chains appearing HLA-restricted.

Sequencing was performed on PBMCs. The chain uses TRBV11-2 and TRBJ2-7; 10 bases match TRBD2. The receptor was derived from a woman in her sixties in good health and CMV-seropositive. CDR3 loop: CASSLLSGTSVYEQYF. CDR3 sequence (DNA): TGTGCCAGCAGCTTACTTTCCGGGACTAGCGTCTACGAGCAGTACTTC. Full variable domain (missing parts from reference TRBV11-2 and TRBJ2-7): EAGVAQSPRYKIIEKRQSVAFWCNPISGHATLYWYQQILGQGPKLLIQFQNNGVVDDSQLPKDRFSAERLKGVDSTLKIQPAKLEDSAVYLCASSLLSGTSVYEQYFGPGTRLTVT.